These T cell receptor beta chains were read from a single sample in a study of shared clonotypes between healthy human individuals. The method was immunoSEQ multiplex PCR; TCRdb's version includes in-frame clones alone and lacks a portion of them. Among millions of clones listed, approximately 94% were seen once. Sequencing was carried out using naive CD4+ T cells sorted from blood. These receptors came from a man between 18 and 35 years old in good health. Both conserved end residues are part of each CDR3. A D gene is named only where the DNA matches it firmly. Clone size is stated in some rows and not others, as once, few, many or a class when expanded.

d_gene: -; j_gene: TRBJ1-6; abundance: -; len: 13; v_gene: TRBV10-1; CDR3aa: CASSFSYNSPLHF; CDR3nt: TGCGCCAGCAGTTTCAGCTATAATTCACCCCTCCACTTT
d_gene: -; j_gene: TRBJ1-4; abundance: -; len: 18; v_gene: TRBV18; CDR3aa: CASSKNVNAGTGNEKLFF; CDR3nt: TGTGCCAGCTCGAAAAACGTAAACGCCGGGACCGGTAATGAAAAACTGTTTTTT
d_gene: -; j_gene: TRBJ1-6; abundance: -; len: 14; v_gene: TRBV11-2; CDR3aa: CASSLRLGVSPLHF; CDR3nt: TGTGCCAGCAGCTTGCGGCTGGGGGTGTCACCCCTCCACTTT
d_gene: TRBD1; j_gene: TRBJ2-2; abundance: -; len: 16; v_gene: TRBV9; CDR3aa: CASSPRTGSITGELFF; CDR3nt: TGTGCCAGCAGCCCCCGGACAGGGAGTATCACCGGGGAGCTGTTTTTT
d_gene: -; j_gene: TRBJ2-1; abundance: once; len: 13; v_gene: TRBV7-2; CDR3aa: CASSQLGRSKQFF; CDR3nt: TGTGCCAGCAGCCAACTTGGACGGTCTAAGCAGTTCTTC
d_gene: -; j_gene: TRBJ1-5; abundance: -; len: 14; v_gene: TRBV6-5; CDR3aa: CASSYLGEGQPQHF; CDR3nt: TGTGCCAGCAGTTACTTAGGGGAAGGGCAGCCCCAGCATTTT
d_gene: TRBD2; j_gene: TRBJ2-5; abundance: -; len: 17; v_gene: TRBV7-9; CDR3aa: CASSSTELLAGQETQYF; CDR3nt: TGTGCCAGCAGCTCGACGGAACTACTAGCGGGCCAAGAGACCCAGTACTTC
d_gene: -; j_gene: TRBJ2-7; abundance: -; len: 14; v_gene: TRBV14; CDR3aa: CASSGLPGRSEQYF; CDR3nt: TGTGCCAGCAGCGGACTCCCCGGGCGGAGCGAGCAGTACTTC
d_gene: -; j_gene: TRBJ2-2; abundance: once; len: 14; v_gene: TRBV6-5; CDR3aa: CASSSGRGTGELFF; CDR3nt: TGTGCCAGCAGTTCGGGACGTGGCACCGGGGAGCTGTTTTTT
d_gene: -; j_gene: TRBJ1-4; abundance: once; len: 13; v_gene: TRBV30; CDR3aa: CAWSLSTNEKLFF; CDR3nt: TGTGCCTGGAGTTTGTCAACTAATGAAAAACTGTTTTTT
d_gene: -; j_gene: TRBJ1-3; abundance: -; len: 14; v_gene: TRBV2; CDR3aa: CASSADTAGNTIYF; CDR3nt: TGTGCCAGCAGCGCAGACACTGCTGGAAACACCATATATTTT
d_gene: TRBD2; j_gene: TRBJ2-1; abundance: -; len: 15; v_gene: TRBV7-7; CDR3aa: CASSLLLAGESEQFF; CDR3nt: TGTGCTAGCAGCTTGCTTCTAGCGGGAGAGAGTGAGCAGTTCTTC
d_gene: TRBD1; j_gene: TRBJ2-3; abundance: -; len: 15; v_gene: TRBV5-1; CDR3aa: CASSLVGTGTDTQYF; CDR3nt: TGCGCCAGCAGCTTGGTGGGGACAGGCACAGATACGCAGTATTTT
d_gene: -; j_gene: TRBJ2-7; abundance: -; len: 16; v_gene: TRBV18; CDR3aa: CASSPQGQTMSYEQCF; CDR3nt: TGTGCCAGCTCACCACAGGGGCAAACTATGAGCTACGAGCAGTGCTTC
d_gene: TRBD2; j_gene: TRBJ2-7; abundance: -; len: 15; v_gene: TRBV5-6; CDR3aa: CASSLDLAGANEQYF; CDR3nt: TGTGCCAGCAGCTTGGATCTAGCGGGAGCCAACGAGCAGTACTTC
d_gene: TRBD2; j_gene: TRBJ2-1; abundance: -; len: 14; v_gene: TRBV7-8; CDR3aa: CASSLAGLNNEQFF; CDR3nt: TGTGCCAGCAGCCTAGCGGGGCTAAACAATGAGCAGTTCTTC
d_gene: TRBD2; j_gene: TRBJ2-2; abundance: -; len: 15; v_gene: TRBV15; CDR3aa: CATQRLAGGAGELFF; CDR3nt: TGTGCCACCCAACGACTAGCGGGGGGGGCCGGGGAGCTGTTTTTT
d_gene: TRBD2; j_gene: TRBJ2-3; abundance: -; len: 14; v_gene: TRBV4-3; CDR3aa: CASRWTSGTDTQYF; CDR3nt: TGCGCCAGCAGATGGACTAGCGGGACAGATACGCAGTATTTT
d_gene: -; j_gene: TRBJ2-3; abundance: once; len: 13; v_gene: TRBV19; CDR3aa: CASRGGVTDTQYF; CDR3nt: TGTGCCAGTAGGGGCGGGGTCACAGATACGCAGTATTTT
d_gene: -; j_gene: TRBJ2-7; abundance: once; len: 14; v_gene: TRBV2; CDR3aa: CASRTGGSSYEQYF; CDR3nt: TGTGCCAGCAGGACAGGCGGGTCCTCCTACGAGCAGTACTTC
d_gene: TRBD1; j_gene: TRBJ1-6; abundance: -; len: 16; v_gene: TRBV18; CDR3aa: CASSHTQGAYNSPLHF; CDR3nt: TGTGCCAGCTCACACACACAGGGGGCCTATAATTCACCCCTCCACTTT
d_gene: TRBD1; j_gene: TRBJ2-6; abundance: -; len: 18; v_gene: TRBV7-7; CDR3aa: CASSPGGGQGSGANVLTF; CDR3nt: TGTGCTAGCAGCCCAGGGGGCGGACAGGGCTCTGGGGCCAACGTCCTGACTTTC
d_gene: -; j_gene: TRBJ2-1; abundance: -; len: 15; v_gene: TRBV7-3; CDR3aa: CASSLDSSPANEQFF; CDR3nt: TGTGCCAGCAGCTTAGATTCTAGTCCGGCCAATGAGCAGTTCTTC
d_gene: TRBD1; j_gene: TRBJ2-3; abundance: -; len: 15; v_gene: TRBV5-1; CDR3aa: CASSLGQGATDTQYF; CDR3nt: TGCGCCAGCAGCTTAGGACAGGGTGCCACAGATACGCAGTATTTT
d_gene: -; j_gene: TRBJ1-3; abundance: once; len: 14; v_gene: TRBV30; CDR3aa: CAWAYGHSGNTIYF; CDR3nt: TGTGCCTGGGCCTACGGCCACTCTGGAAACACCATATATTTT